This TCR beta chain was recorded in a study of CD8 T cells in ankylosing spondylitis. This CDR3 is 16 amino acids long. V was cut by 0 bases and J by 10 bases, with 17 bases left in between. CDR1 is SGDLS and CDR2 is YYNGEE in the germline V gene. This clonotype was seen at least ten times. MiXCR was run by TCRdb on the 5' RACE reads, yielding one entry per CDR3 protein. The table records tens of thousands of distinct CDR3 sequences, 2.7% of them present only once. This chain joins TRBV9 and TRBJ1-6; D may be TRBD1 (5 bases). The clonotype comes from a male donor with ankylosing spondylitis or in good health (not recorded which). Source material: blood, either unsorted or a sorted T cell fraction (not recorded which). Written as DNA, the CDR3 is TGTGCCAGCAGCGTAGCAGGGTCCGGTCGTGGGTCACCCCTCCACTTT. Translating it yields CASSVAGSGRGSPLHF. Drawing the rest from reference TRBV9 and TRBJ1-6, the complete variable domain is DSGVTQTPKHLITATGQRVTLRCSPRSGDLSVYWYQQSLDQGLQFLIQYYNGEERAKGNILERFSAQQFPDLHSELNLSSLELGDSALYFCASSVAGSGRGSPLHFGNGTRLTVT.